This record covers a single T cell receptor (beta chain). This specimen belongs to a study of T cell changes during pregnancy in multiple sclerosis. The method was immunoSEQ multiplex PCR; TCRdb's version includes in-frame clones alone and lacks a portion of them. The sample has 100,000 to 110,000 clones; roughly 90% are singletons. The V end was cut by 2 bases, the J end by 7 bases, with 11 bases between. Germline V lookup: CDR1 MDHEN, CDR2 SYDVKM. This CDR3 is 14 amino acids long. The receptor was isolated from a female donor with multiple sclerosis, enrolled in a pregnancy study. This chain joins TRBV28 and TRBJ1-4; D gene ambiguous. The source material was peripheral blood, sampled after pregnancy. CDR3 nucleotide sequence: TGTGCCAGCAGTTTAGGAAGCGCGATTGAAAAACTGTTTTTT. It is translated as CASSLGSAIEKLFF.